This TCR beta chain was identified in a study of shared clonotypes between healthy human individuals. The table came from immunoSEQ multiplex PCR; TCRdb's copy has only in-frame clones and leaves some out. Of fewer than 600,000 clones listed, 70% to 80% were seen once; the top ten hold more than 10%. All donors were healthy HIV-negative adults lacking recent acute infections or vaccinations. This CDR3 is 11 amino acids long. V shed 5 bases, J shed 10 bases, and the junction held 3 bases outside the gene matches. CDR1 is DFQATT and CDR2 is SNEGSKA in the germline V gene (reference sequence). The TCR originated in a woman aged 40 to 49 in good health. Some clones in this sample may be carry-over from other donors' samples. Sequencing used PBMCs. V is TRBV20-1 and J is TRBJ2-7, with 12 bases identical to TRBD2. CDR3 sequence (DNA): TGCAGTGCTCCTAGCGGGGGGGCTCAGTACTTC. It translates to CSAPSGGAQYF.